The source of this TCR beta chain is a study of cytomegalovirus exposure and HLA in healthy donors. Overall study context: When roughly 420 donors were genotyped, more than 70% of them were found to fall in the Caucasian-associated ancestry cluster.

Note on this clone: The antigen remains undetermined.

PCR was performed using 60 Vbeta and 13 Jbeta primers. Sequencing used immunoSEQ multiplex PCR; TCRdb keeps in-frame clones, though not all of them. The repertoire includes about 160,000 clones, around 72% of them detected once, and around 6.8% sits in the top ten. General observations from the study: Prior analysis indicated that the majority of TCR beta V segments exhibited productivity approximately 90% or approximately 30% of the time.

This TCR was sampled from a man aged 35 to 55 in good health and CMV-seropositive. Sequencing was performed on PBMCs.

The CDR3 coding sequence is TGTGCCAGCAGCTTAGTGTTCGGGTACCAAGAGACCCAGTACTTC. As protein: CASSLVFGYQETQYF. The chain carries TRBV7-9 and TRBJ2-5; no definite D call. Trimming took off 1 base at V and 0 bases at J, with 9 bases between the two ends. Germline V gene lookup returns CDR1 SEHNR and CDR2 FQNEAQ (reference sequence). There are 15 residues in the CDR3.